This is a list of T cell receptor beta chains from one sample in a study of blood T cell repertoires in COVID-19. The assay was immunoSEQ multiplex PCR, and TCRdb's table has in-frame clones only and misses some. Seen here are 120,000 or so clones, approximately 82% observed once, and the top ten hold about 5.4%. The sample comprised peripheral blood. The receptors here all came from an elderly man with active or convalescent COVID-19. CDR3s include the opening cysteine and the closing phenylalanine or tryptophan. Only part of the rows carry a size: once, few, many, or a class if the clone is expanded.

>-|TRBV6-4
CASSDSGRGPDSPLHF
>-|TRBV9
CASSVGSGYGYTF
>-|TRBV5-1
CASSLNGGASTGELFF
>-|TRBV6-5
CASSPMGAGYTF
>-|TRBV10-2
CASWDRGYNQPQHF
>-|TRBV10-3
CAISDGTGNNYGYTF
>-|TRBV7-3
CASSSRSGTGGNEQFF
>-|TRBV6-5
CASSQGGNQPQHF
>few|TRBV6-2/TRBV6-3
CASSVHLTGVQPQHF
>few|TRBV27
CASSLSGGGNQPQHF
>-|TRBV9
CASSAQGGTDTQYF
>-|TRBV6-5
CASSLRTGRYTEAFF
>-|TRBV4-3
CASSQVDRDQETQYF
>-|TRBV7-3
CASTWGRANTGELFF
>-|TRBV9
CASSGGTGANYGYTF
>-|TRBV7-9
CASSDDRREQFF
>-|TRBV7-9
CASSLAPGGSNSPLHF
>-|TRBV5-1
CASSVAGADTQYF
>-|TRBV5-1
CASSSGSTQETQYF
>many|TRBV16
CASSVQGANEQFF
>-|TRBV5-1
CASSQIAGGSYEQYF
>-|TRBV3-1/TRBV3-2
CASSQDGYGGATETQYF
>-|TRBV9
CASSVAGGSSYEQYF
>-|TRBV5-6
CASSLPGANTGELFF
>-|TRBV14
CASRPTGGAKNIQYF
>once|TRBV7-9
CASSLGGGSTRYGYTF